These 7 T cell receptor beta chains were sequenced from one sample in a study of blood T cell repertoires in COVID-19. Sequencing used immunoSEQ multiplex PCR; TCRdb keeps in-frame clones, though not all of them. The sample holds 90,000 to 120,000 clones; about 91% are singletons and the top ten take around 7%. Sequenced sample: peripheral blood. The receptors stem from a man aged 50-60 years with active or convalescent COVID-19.

J is TRBJ2-7 and V is TRBV5-4, with 13 bases matching TRBD2. CDR1 and CDR2 from the germline V gene are SGHNT and YYREEE (reference sequence). This CDR3 region has 15 residues. V was clipped by 4 bases and J by 4 bases; unmatched bases: 5. In DNA, the CDR3 is TGTGCCAGCAGCCCCGGGACTAGCGGGGTGTACGAGCAGTACTTC. Its protein product is CASSPGTSGVYEQYF.

This clone was detected only once. The same CDR3 arises from other DNA sequences in this sample as well. The genes are TRBV6-1 and TRBJ1-4; D is possibly TRBD1 (6 bases). The V gene lost 2 bases and the J gene lost 5 bases, with 12 bases spanning the gap. This CDR3 is built from 15 residues. CDR1 is MNHNS, CDR2 SASEGT, per germline. CDR3 sequence (DNA): TGTGCCAGCAGTGAAAGAGGCACAGGGAATGAAAAACTGTTTTTT. This codes for CASSERGTGNEKLFF.

The chain recombines TRBV27 with TRBJ2-2, with a possible D match to TRBD2 (6 bases). This CDR3 spans 19 amino acids. CDR1 is MNHEY and CDR2 is SMNVEV in the germline V gene (reference sequence). Trimming stripped 7 bases from V and 3 bases from J, with 27 bases between. Here the CDR3 reads CASTQPLMGGRGDTGELFF. CDR3 bases: TGTGCCAGCACCCAACCTCTTATGGGGGGAAGGGGTGACACCGGGGAGCTGTTTTTT.

The chain couples TRBV7-2 to TRBJ2-7, with a weak D call TRBD2 (6 bases). Germline CDR1 SGHTA, CDR2 FQGNSA. The germline V and J ends were trimmed by 0 bases and 3 bases, with 12 bases remaining between them. CDR3 length equals 15 residues. This chain's CDR3 is CASSLASGQDYEQYF. The CDR3 DNA is TGTGCCAGCAGCTTAGCGAGCGGGCAAGACTACGAGCAGTACTTC.

This chain connects TRBV7-9 to TRBJ1-6; D might be TRBD1 (5 bases). Germline-derived CDR1 and CDR2 are SEHNR and FQNEAQ (reference sequence). This CDR3 spans 13 amino acids. With 1 base removed from V and 7 bases from J, the gap between germline ends came to 5 bases. This chain's CDR3 is CASSLEGNSPLHF. The CDR3, as DNA: TGTGCCAGCAGCTTAGAGGGGAATTCACCCCTCCACTTT.

The chain has TRBV18 and TRBJ2-7, with 11 bases matching TRBD1. V was pared by 2 bases and J by 4 bases, with 1 base of the junction left unmatched. The CDR3 has 14 amino acids. Germline loops: CDR1 KGHSH, CDR2 LQKENI. For the CDR3, the DNA is TGTGCCAGCTCACCAGGGACAGGGGGTTACGAGCAGTACTTC. Translated: CASSPGTGGYEQYF.

The chain is built from TRBV4-2 and TRBJ2-1, with D uncertain. The CDR3 spans 14 residues. Germline V gene data show CDR1 as LGHNA and CDR2 as YNFKEQ. Trimming took off 0 bases at V and 7 bases at J, with 10 bases between the two ends. The DNA for the CDR3 is TGTGCCAGCAGCCAAGATACTGTGTGGAATGAGCAGTTCTTC. This gives the protein CASSQDTVWNEQFF.